These 21 T cell receptor beta chains were all obtained from the same sample, sequenced in a study of blood T cell repertoires in COVID-19. Generated by immunoSEQ multiplex PCR, the TCRdb table keeps only in-frame clones and is missing some. Here the sample spans approximately 500,000 clones, around nine tenths being singletons. The sequenced sample consisted of peripheral blood. The receptors were sampled from a woman aged 45-65 years with COVID-19, enrolled during active disease.

This chain connects TRBV6-6 to TRBJ1-1, with D hard to call. The germline V and J ends were trimmed by 0 bases and 8 bases, with 7 bases remaining between them. Germline V gene sequence: CDR1 MNHNY, CDR2 SVGAGI (reference sequence). This CDR3 has 12 amino acids. The CDR3 spells CASSYSSREAFF. The CDR3 DNA reads TGTGCCAGCAGTTACTCGAGCAGGGAAGCTTTCTTT.

The V and J genes are TRBV7-9 and TRBJ2-5; 7 bases line up with TRBD1. CDR3 length: 16 residues. V shed 3 bases and J 2 bases; nucleotides not matched to a gene: 9. Germline CDR1 SEHNR, CDR2 FQNEAQ (reference sequence). The DNA of the CDR3 is TGTGCCAGCAGCTTCCGGGACAGCGGTGTACAAGAGACCCAGTACTTC. Residues: CASSFRDSGVQETQYF.

V is TRBV3-1 (or the pseudogene TRBV3-2) and J is TRBJ2-2; 9 positions agree with TRBD1. The CDR3 is made up of 14 amino acids. Germline-derived CDR1 and CDR2 are LGHDT and YNNKEL (reference sequence). Trimming removed 3 bases from V and 7 bases from J; junction bases left unmatched: 3. The CDR3 DNA follows: TGTGCCAGCAGCCACTTGGACAGGGGCGGGGAGCTGTTTTTT. Protein: CASSHLDRGGELFF.

The chain is built from TRBV9 and TRBJ2-1, with 12 bases identical to TRBD2. The CDR3 covers 17 residues. Germline V gives CDR1 SGDLS, CDR2 YYNGEE. Trimming cost V 0 bases and J 2 bases; bases outside gene matches: 3. The CDR3 reads CASSVGTSGGPYNEQFF. In nucleotides, the CDR3 is TGTGCCAGCAGCGTAGGTACTAGCGGGGGGCCCTACAATGAGCAGTTCTTC.

The rearrangement uses TRBV4-2 and TRBJ1-2; D gene uncertain. Germline CDR1 and CDR2: LGHNA and YNFKEQ. V was clipped by 3 bases and J by 4 bases, with 12 bases between them. The CDR3 extends over 14 amino acids. The CDR3 DNA sequence: TGTGCCAGCAGCCACGACCGGGAGGGCTATGGCTACACCTTC. Encoded protein: CASSHDREGYGYTF.

This clone occurred once. V and J are TRBV30 and TRBJ2-3; TRBD1 aligns across 7 bases. V lost 1 base and J lost 2; bases outside the gene matches: 6. There are 15 residues in the CDR3. Germline loops: CDR1 GTSNPN, CDR2 SVGIG (reference sequence). DNA for the CDR3: TGTGCCTGGAGTGAGGGGGCGGCCCACACAGATACGCAGTATTTT. Amino acids: CAWSEGAAHTDTQYF.

The chain employs TRBV5-6 and TRBJ1-1; D is unresolved. The CDR3 is 16 residues long. Trimming took 0 bases from V and 0 from J, leaving 12 bases between them. Germline lookup yields CDR1 SGHDT and CDR2 YYEEEE. DNA for the CDR3: TGTGCCAGCAGCTTGGCGTCAGGTCTTATGAACACTGAAGCTTTCTTT. Translation: CASSLASGLMNTEAFF. Combining the CDR3 with reference TRBV5-6 and TRBJ1-1 gives the whole variable domain DAGVTQSPTHLIKTRGQQVTLRCSPKSGHDTVSWYQQALGQGPQFIFQYYEEEERQRGNFPDRFSGHQFPNYSSELNVNALLLGDSALYLCASSLASGLMNTEAFFGQGTRLTVV.

The V gene is TRBV12-3 or TRBV12-4, the J gene TRBJ2-7; unclear D gene. V was trimmed by 1 base and J by 6 bases, leaving 10 bases between them. This CDR3 spans 13 amino acids. The CDR3 sequence: CASSLGPPREQYF. DNA of the CDR3: TGTGCCAGCAGTTTAGGTCCCCCCCGCGAGCAGTACTTC.

The V and J genes are TRBV18 and TRBJ2-7, with unresolved D. V was trimmed by 1 base and J by 0 bases, leaving 4 bases between them. The CDR3 length is 13 residues. The germline CDR1 and CDR2 sequences are KGHSH and LQKENI. CDR3 loop: CASSPLSSYEQYF. As DNA, the CDR3 is TGTGCCAGCTCACCACTGAGCTCCTACGAGCAGTACTTC.

V is TRBV3-1 (or the pseudogene TRBV3-2) and J is TRBJ1-1; the match to TRBD1 covers 10 bases. The CDR3 totals 16 residues. Germline CDR1 is LGHDT and CDR2 is YNNKEL (reference sequence). After removal of 4 bases from V and 6 bases from J, the junction contained 11 bases not matched to a gene. CDR3 sequence reads: CASSPRFDRGLSEAFF. The DNA of the CDR3 is TGTGCCAGCAGCCCACGGTTCGACAGGGGGCTCTCTGAAGCTTTCTTT.

The chain recombines TRBV5-1 with TRBJ2-4; tentative D call: TRBD1 (6 bases). The CDR3 length is 13 residues. The germline gives CDR1 SGHRS, CDR2 YFSETQ. Trimming left V 7 bases short and J 2 bases short, with 10 bases between. CDR3 loop: CASGTGTKNIQYF. CDR3 in DNA: TGCGCCAGCGGCACAGGGACCAAAAACATTCAGTACTTC.

This clone was detected a few times. The same CDR3 is also encoded by other DNA sequences in this sample. The chain recombines TRBV11-2 with TRBJ1-1; D perhaps matches TRBD1 (6 bases). The V and J ends lost 1 base and 4 bases respectively, with 7 bases between them. Germline CDR1 is SGHAT and CDR2 is FQNNGV. The CDR3 totals 13 residues. CDR3 region: CASSLVGGTEAFF. The DNA of the CDR3 is TGTGCCAGCAGCTTAGTAGGGGGCACTGAAGCTTTCTTT. Full variable domain (rest looked up from reference TRBV11-2 and TRBJ1-1): EAGVAQSPRYKIIEKRQSVAFWCNPISGHATLYWYQQILGQGPKLLIQFQNNGVVDDSQLPKDRFSAERLKGVDSTLKIQPAKLEDSAVYLCASSLVGGTEAFFGQGTRLTVV.

The table lists this clone with a count of one. The chain is built from TRBV19 and TRBJ1-1; 7 bases are a match to TRBD1. With V trimmed by 6 bases and J by 6 bases, 10 bases remained unmatched. The germline gives CDR1 LNHDA, CDR2 SQIVND (reference sequence). The CDR3 runs 14 residues. In DNA, the CDR3 is TGTGCCAGTAGCTTACTTACAGGGGTCGCTGAAGCTTTCTTT. The encoded protein is CASSLLTGVAEAFF.

V gene TRBV4-1 combines with J gene TRBJ2-3, with 10 positions matching TRBD1. Trimming cost V 1 base and J 5 bases; bases outside gene matches: 6. The CDR3 runs 16 residues. Per the germline V gene, CDR1 is MGHRA and CDR2 is YSYEKL. DNA of the CDR3: TGCGCCAGCAGCCAAGGACCGGGACAGGGGAAAGATACGCAGTATTTT. Translating it yields CASSQGPGQGKDTQYF.

This chain links TRBV19 with TRBJ1-1; 7 bases line up with TRBD1. Germline V gene lookup returns CDR1 LNHDA and CDR2 SQIVND (reference sequence). V shed 9 bases, J shed 4 bases, and the junction held 8 bases outside the gene matches. The CDR3 spans 13 residues. CDR3 coding DNA: TGTGCCAGCTCACCACAGGGGAGCACTGAAGCTTTCTTT. It specifies CASSPQGSTEAFF.

The rearrangement joins TRBV4-1 to TRBJ2-3, with D perhaps matching TRBD1 (5 bases). V was clipped by 4 bases and J by 0 bases, with 14 bases between them. The CDR3 contains 16 residues. Germline V gives CDR1 MGHRA, CDR2 YSYEKL. The CDR3 region has the DNA TGCGCCAGCAGCCGTTTCTCAGGGTTAAGCACAGATACGCAGTATTTT. Its translation: CASSRFSGLSTDTQYF.

To note about this clone: Other DNA sequences of this sample code for an identical CDR3. The V and J genes are TRBV6-5 and TRBJ1-2; tentatively, D is TRBD1 (5 bases). This CDR3 region has 13 residues. Germline V gene sequence: CDR1 MNHEY, CDR2 SVGAGI. Trimming left V 5 bases short and J 6 bases short, with 13 bases between. The CDR3 nucleotides are TGTGCCAGCAGTCGGGGGGAGGAGGATGGCTACACCTTC. Translation: CASSRGEEDGYTF.

In regard to this clone: Other nucleotide sequences in the sample specify the same CDR3. The J gene is TRBJ2-7, the V gene TRBV5-4; 9 bases align to TRBD2. Germline CDR1 SGHNT, CDR2 YYREEE (reference sequence). The J segment lost 2 bases and the V segment lost 0 bases, leaving 3 bases of the junction unmatched. There are 15 residues in the CDR3. CDR3 amino acids: CASSLGLAGTYEQYF. CDR3 DNA sequence: TGTGCCAGCAGCTTGGGGCTAGCGGGGACCTACGAGCAGTACTTC.

The rearrangement joins TRBV5-1 to TRBJ2-2, with D unresolved. The germline V and J ends were trimmed by 1 base and 6 bases, with 10 bases remaining between them. This CDR3 has 14 amino acids. CDR1 is SGHRS, CDR2 YFSETQ, per germline. The CDR3 region is CASSLSRLPGELFF. For the CDR3, the DNA is TGCGCCAGCAGCTTGTCCCGTCTTCCCGGGGAGCTGTTTTTT.

Note on this clone: Different DNA sequences within this sample yield the same CDR3. This rearrangement joins TRBV30 to TRBJ2-3; the D is unclear. The V and J ends lost 0 bases and 6 bases respectively, with 7 bases between them. The germline CDR1 and CDR2 sequences are GTSNPN and SVGIG (reference sequence). This CDR3 comprises 12 residues. The CDR3 region is CAWSVGADTQYF. In nucleotides, the CDR3 is TGTGCCTGGAGTGTCGGAGCGGATACGCAGTATTTT.

V gene TRBV7-9 combines with J gene TRBJ2-7, with TRBD1 identical over 7 bases. The CDR3 runs 13 residues. The V gene's germline CDR1 is SEHNR and CDR2 FQNEAQ (reference sequence). Trimming took 5 bases from V and 0 from J; bases not matched to a gene: 1. The CDR3 coding sequence is TGTGCCAGCAGCCGGGACAGCTCCTACGAGCAGTACTTC. It yields the protein CASSRDSSYEQYF.